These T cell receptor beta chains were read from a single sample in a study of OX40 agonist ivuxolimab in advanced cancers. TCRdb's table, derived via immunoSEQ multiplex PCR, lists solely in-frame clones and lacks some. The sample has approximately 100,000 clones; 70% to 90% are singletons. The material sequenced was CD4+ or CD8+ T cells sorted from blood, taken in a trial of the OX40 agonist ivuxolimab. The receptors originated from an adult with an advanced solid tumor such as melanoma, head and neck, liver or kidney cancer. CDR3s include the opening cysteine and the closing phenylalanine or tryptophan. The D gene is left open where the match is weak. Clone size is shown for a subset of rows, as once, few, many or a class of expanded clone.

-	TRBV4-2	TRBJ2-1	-	CASSQEGPAASYNEQFF	TGTGCCAGCAGCCAAGAGGGGCCAGCGGCCTCCTACAATGAGCAGTTCTTC
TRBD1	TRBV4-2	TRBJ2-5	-	CASSQVKGAGTQYF	TGTGCCAGCAGCCAAGTAAAGGGGGCAGGGACCCAGTACTTC
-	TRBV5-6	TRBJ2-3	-	CASSFGLNRGDTQYF	TGTGCCAGCAGCTTTGGCCTGAATCGGGGAGATACGCAGTATTTT
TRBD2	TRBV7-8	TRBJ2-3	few	CASSLVGGRADTQYF	TGTGCCAGCAGCTTAGTTGGTGGGAGGGCGGATACGCAGTATTTT
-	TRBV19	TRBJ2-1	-	CASSMSSGPYNEQFF	TGTGCCAGTAGTATGTCCTCGGGACCCTACAATGAGCAGTTCTTC
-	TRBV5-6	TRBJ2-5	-	CASSPQDQETQYF	TGTGCCAGCAGTCCGCAGGATCAAGAGACCCAGTACTTC
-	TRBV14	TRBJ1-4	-	CASSQVGAANEKLFF	TGTGCCAGCAGCCAAGTTGGTGCAGCTAATGAAAAACTGTTTTTT
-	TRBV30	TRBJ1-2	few	CALNDGYTF	TGTGCCTTGAATGATGGCTACACCTTC
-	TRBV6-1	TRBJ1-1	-	CASSDGGQAFF	TGTGCCAGCAGTGACGGGGGGCAAGCTTTCTTT
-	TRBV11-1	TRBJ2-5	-	CASSLDIVGPEWTQYF	TGTGCCAGCAGCTTAGATATCGTCGGGCCCGAGTGGACCCAGTACTTC
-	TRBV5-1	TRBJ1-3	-	CASSSGPGNTIYF	TGCGCCAGCAGCTCGGGGCCCGGAAACACCATATATTTT
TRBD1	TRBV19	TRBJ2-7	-	CASSEGTGDEQYF	TGTGCCAGTAGTGAAGGGACAGGGGACGAGCAGTACTTC
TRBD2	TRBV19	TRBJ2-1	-	CASSIRLAGSHYEQFF	TGTGCCAGTAGTATTCGGCTAGCGGGGTCCCACTATGAGCAGTTCTTC
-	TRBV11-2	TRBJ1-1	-	CASSFSMNTEAFF	TGTGCCAGCAGCTTCAGCATGAACACTGAAGCTTTCTTT
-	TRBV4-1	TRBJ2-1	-	CASSGTGKVGNEQFF	TGCGCCAGCAGCGGTACAGGGAAGGTCGGCAATGAGCAGTTCTTC
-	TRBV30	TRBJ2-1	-	CAWSGLSGLAYNEQFF	TGTGCCTGGAGTGGCCTTTCGGGACTCGCCTACAATGAGCAGTTCTTC
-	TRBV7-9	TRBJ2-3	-	CASSLGLPLADTQYF	TGTGCCAGCAGCTTAGGTTTGCCTCTGGCAGATACGCAGTATTTT
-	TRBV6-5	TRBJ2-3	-	CASSYSSRYKTDTQYF	TGTGCCAGCAGTTACTCGAGCAGGTATAAGACAGATACGCAGTATTTT
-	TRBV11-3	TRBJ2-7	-	CASSSGTDYEQYF	TGTGCCAGCAGCAGCGGGACAGACTACGAGCAGTACTTC
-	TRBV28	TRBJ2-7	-	CASSTLGEYEQYF	TGTGCCAGCAGTACCTTAGGAGAGTACGAGCAGTACTTC
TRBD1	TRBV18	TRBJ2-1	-	CASSQQGAWEQFF	TGTGCCAGCTCACAACAGGGGGCTTGGGAGCAGTTCTTC
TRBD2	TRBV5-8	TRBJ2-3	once	CASLTGGVTDTQYF	TGTGCCAGCCTCACGGGAGGCGTCACAGATACGCAGTATTTT
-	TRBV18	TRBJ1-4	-	CASSPQGPATNEKLFF	TGTGCCAGCTCACCACAGGGGCCTGCAACTAATGAAAAACTGTTTTTT
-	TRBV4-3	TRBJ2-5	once	CASSQDPGTRGETQYF	TGCGCCAGCAGCCAAGACCCCGGGACCCGGGGAGAGACCCAGTACTTC
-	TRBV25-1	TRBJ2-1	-	CASSESDNEQFF	TGTGCCAGCAGTGAAAGCGACAATGAGCAGTTCTTC
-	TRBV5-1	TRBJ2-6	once	CASSGADGANVLTF	TGCGCCAGCAGTGGGGCAGATGGGGCCAACGTCCTGACTTTC
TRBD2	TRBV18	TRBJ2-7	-	CASSPGLAEGREQYF	TGTGCCAGCTCACCTGGACTAGCGGAGGGGAGAGAGCAGTACTTC
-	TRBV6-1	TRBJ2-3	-	CASTRLGGPRDTQYF	TGTGCCAGCACTCGGCTCGGCGGCCCTCGAGATACGCAGTATTTT
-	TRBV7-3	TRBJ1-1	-	CASSFGGLTEAFF	TGTGCCAGCAGCTTCGGGGGGCTTACTGAAGCTTTCTTT
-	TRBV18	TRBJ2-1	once	CASSPPQGISYNEQFF	TGTGCCAGCTCACCACCGCAGGGGATCTCGTACAATGAGCAGTTCTTC
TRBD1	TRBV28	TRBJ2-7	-	CASSPPGTGRNEQYF	TGTGCCAGCAGTCCCCCCGGGACAGGGAGGAACGAGCAGTACTTC
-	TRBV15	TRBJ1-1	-	CATSRDFQARTEAFF	TGTGCCACCAGCAGAGATTTCCAGGCTAGGACTGAAGCTTTCTTT
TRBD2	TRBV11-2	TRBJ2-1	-	CASSRGSGSSEQFF	TGTGCCAGCAGCAGGGGTAGCGGGAGCAGTGAGCAGTTCTTC
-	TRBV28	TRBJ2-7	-	CASSLHRVLGYEQYF	TGTGCCAGCAGTCTCCACAGGGTTCTAGGGTACGAGCAGTACTTC
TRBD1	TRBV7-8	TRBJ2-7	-	CASSSRTGIHEQYF	TGTGCCAGCAGCTCTCGGACAGGGATCCACGAGCAGTACTTC
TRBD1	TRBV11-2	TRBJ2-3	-	CASSKYSNRDSSTDTQYF	TGTGCCAGCAGCAAGTATTCGAACCGGGACAGTAGCACAGATACGCAGTATTTT
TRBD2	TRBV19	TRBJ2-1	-	CASRRAGAKGEQFF	TGTGCCAGTAGGAGGGCGGGAGCTAAGGGTGAGCAGTTCTTC
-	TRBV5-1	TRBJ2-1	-	CASSLDGQATGEQFF	TGCGCCAGCAGCTTGGACGGGCAGGCCACAGGTGAGCAGTTCTTC
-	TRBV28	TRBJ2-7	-	CASSLDVYEQYF	TGTGCCAGCAGTTTAGACGTCTACGAGCAGTACTTC
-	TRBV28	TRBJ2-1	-	CASRLGQSSYNEQFF	TGTGCCAGCAGACTAGGACAGAGCTCCTACAATGAGCAGTTCTTC
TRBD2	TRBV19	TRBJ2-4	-	CASSVGLAGVSIAKNIQYF	TGTGCCAGTAGTGTGGGACTAGCGGGAGTGAGTATAGCCAAAAACATTCAGTACTTC
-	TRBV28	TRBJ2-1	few	CASIPRSSSYNEQFF	TGTGCCAGCATACCTCGTTCTTCGTCCTACAATGAGCAGTTCTTC
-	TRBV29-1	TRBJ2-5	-	CSAYTGPGWAETQYF	TGCAGCGCCTATACGGGACCGGGGTGGGCAGAGACCCAGTACTTC
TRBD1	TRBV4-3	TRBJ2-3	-	CASSQDDSGGDTQYF	TGCGCCAGCAGCCAAGACGACTCAGGGGGAGATACGCAGTATTTT
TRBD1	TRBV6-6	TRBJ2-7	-	CASSSGPGTGPGEQYF	TGTGCCAGCAGTTCGGGTCCCGGGACAGGGCCCGGCGAGCAGTACTTC
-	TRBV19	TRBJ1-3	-	CASSRHLSGNTIYF	TGTGCCAGTAGTCGACACCTCTCTGGAAACACCATATATTTT
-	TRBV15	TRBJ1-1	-	CATSTEQWGEAFF	TGTGCCACCAGTACCGAGCAGTGGGGGGAAGCTTTCTTT
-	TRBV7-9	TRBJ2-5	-	CASSLQVQETQYF	TGTGCCAGCAGCTTACAGGTCCAAGAGACCCAGTACTTC
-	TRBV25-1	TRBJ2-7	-	CASSEYLGHYEQYF	TGTGCCAGCAGTGAATACCTGGGCCACTACGAGCAGTACTTC
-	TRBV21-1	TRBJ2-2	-	CASRSGTGGELFF	TGTGCCAGCAGGTCCGGGACGGGCGGGGAGCTGTTTTTT
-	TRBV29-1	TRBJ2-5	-	CSVEVVNQETQYF	TGCAGCGTTGAAGTTGTCAACCAAGAGACCCAGTACTTC
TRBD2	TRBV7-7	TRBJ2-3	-	CASSLGAGGITDTQYF	TGTGCTAGCAGCTTAGGAGCGGGAGGGATCACAGATACGCAGTATTTT
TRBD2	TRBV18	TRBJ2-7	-	CASSPAGLGFYEQYF	TGTGCCAGCTCACCAGCAGGACTAGGATTCTACGAGCAGTACTTC
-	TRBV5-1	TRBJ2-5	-	CASRRYLETQYF	TGCGCCAGCCGTCGCTATTTGGAGACCCAGTACTTC
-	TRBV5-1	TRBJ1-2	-	CASSLVDAFGGYTF	TGCGCCAGCAGCTTGGTCGATGCCTTTGGGGGCTACACCTTC
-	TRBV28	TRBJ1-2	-	CASSLRVDYGYTF	TGTGCCAGCAGTTTAAGGGTAGACTATGGCTACACCTTC